Listed below are T cell receptor beta chains from one sample, sequenced in a study of identical twins. One entry per CDR3 protein results from TCRdb running MiXCR on the 5' RACE reads. The sample lists over 500,000 distinct CDR3 sequences; 22% were seen once. The sample was also linked to a second study, of T cells expressing NK-cell markers.

Material for sequencing was CD4+ T cells sorted from blood. Source of these receptors: a woman under 30 in good health. Both conserved end residues are part of each CDR3. The D gene is left open where the match is weak. For some rows the clone size is stated as once, few or many, or as a class when expanded; others skip it.

abundance,d_gene,v_gene,j_gene,CDR3nt,CDR3aa
few,.,TRBV12-3/TRBV12-4,TRBJ2-5,TGTGCCAGCAGTTTAGATGCAGGGCGGGAGACCCAGTACTTC,CASSLDAGRETQYF
many,.,TRBV12-3/TRBV12-4,TRBJ2-7,TGTGCCAGCAGGGGTCCCTACGAGCAGTACTTC,CASRGPYEQYF
.,TRBD2,TRBV10-3,TRBJ2-1,TGTGCCATCAGGGATAGCGGGGGACTTTACAATGAGCAGTTTTTC,CAIRDSGGLYNEQFF
.,.,TRBV20-1,TRBJ1-1,TGCAGTGCTAGAGATCGGAGGCGGCCCACTGAAGCTTTCTTT,CSARDRRRPTEAFF
.,TRBD1,TRBV4-3,TRBJ1-6,TGCGCCAGCAGCCAAGATTTGCAGGGGGGTCCACCCCTCCACTTT,CASSQDLQGGPPLHF
.,.,TRBV10-3,TRBJ2-3,TGTGCCATCAGTGTCAGGGGTGATACGCAGTATTTT,CAISVRGDTQYF
.,.,TRBV12-3/TRBV12-4,TRBJ2-3,TGTGCCAGCAGTTCCCCTGGGGGGCGCAGGTCAGATACGCAGTATTTT,CASSSPGGRRSDTQYF
.,TRBD2,TRBV20-1,TRBJ2-2,TGCAGTGCTAGAGCGGGGGGGTACACCGGGGAGCTGTTTTTT,CSARAGGYTGELFF
.,.,TRBV12-3/TRBV12-4,TRBJ2-5,TGTGCCAGCAGTCCCTCCAAGACAGTTCAAGAGACCCAGTACTTC,CASSPSKTVQETQYF
few,TRBD1,TRBV12-3/TRBV12-4,TRBJ1-2,TGTGCCAGCAGGGACCGGGACAGGGATGGCTACACCTTC,CASRDRDRDGYTF
few,TRBD2,TRBV12-3/TRBV12-4,TRBJ2-1,TGTGCCAGCAGTTTGGCGGGGGGGCCCATCGGGCAGTTCTTC,CASSLAGGPIGQFF
.,.,TRBV12-3/TRBV12-4,TRBJ1-3,TGTGCCAGCACCCCGCCGCAGCTCTCTGGAAACACCATATATTTT,CASTPPQLSGNTIYF
many,.,TRBV10-3,TRBJ1-1,TGTGCCATCAGTGAGGGACAGAACACTGAAGCTTTCTTT,CAISEGQNTEAFF
few,TRBD2,TRBV20-1,TRBJ2-5,TGCAGTGCTAGAGTAGCGGGATCCCCTCGAGAGACCCAGTACTTC,CSARVAGSPRETQYF
.,.,TRBV10-3,TRBJ2-7,TGTGCCATCAGTGAGCCAGCGGGTTCCTACGAGCAGTACTTC,CAISEPAGSYEQYF
few,.,TRBV18,TRBJ2-7,TGTGCCAGCACGACAGGTCCTTCGGGCCCTCAGCAGTACTTC,CASTTGPSGPQQYF
few,TRBD1,TRBV12-3/TRBV12-4,TRBJ1-4,TGTGCCAGCAGTTCCAGACAGGGCCAAGAAAAACTGTTTTTT,CASSSRQGQEKLFF
.,TRBD1,TRBV7-9,TRBJ2-5,TGTGCCAGCAGCTCCGGGAACAGGGGTCAGACCCAGTACTTC,CASSSGNRGQTQYF
.,.,TRBV6-1,TRBJ1-2,TGTGCCAGCACTCAAAGGGGGGGGTTCTATGGCTACACCTTC,CASTQRGGFYGYTF
few,.,TRBV7-2,TRBJ1-1,TGTGCCAGCAGCTCCGGACTGAGGGTGAACACTGAAGCTTTCTTT,CASSSGLRVNTEAFF
.,.,TRBV7-8,TRBJ1-6,TGTGCCAGCAGCTTAGAGGCTTATTCACCCCTCCACTTT,CASSLEAYSPLHF
few,.,TRBV20-1,TRBJ1-1,TGCAGTGCCCCCTCTCCGACGGTGGAGGACACTGAAGCTTTCTTT,CSAPSPTVEDTEAFF
.,.,TRBV20-1,TRBJ2-3,TGCAGTGCCCCGGAGGGGGCGCTCACAGATACGCAGTATTTT,CSAPEGALTDTQYF
.,TRBD1,TRBV3-1,TRBJ1-1,TGTGCCAGCTTTAACAGGGGAGGCACTGAAGCTTTCTTT,CASFNRGGTEAFF
.,TRBD2,TRBV10-3,TRBJ2-1,TGTGCCATCAGTGAAACTAGCGGGAGGAGCTCCTACAATGAGCAGTTCTTC,CAISETSGRSSYNEQFF
few,TRBD2,TRBV11-2,TRBJ2-1,TGTGCCAGCAGATCGCTAGCGGGGAAACCCTACAATGAGCAGTTCTTC,CASRSLAGKPYNEQFF
few,TRBD1,TRBV4-2,TRBJ2-7,TGTGCCAGCAGCCAAGATAGGAAGCAGGGGGACAGCTACGAGCAGTACTTC,CASSQDRKQGDSYEQYF
.,TRBD2,TRBV27,TRBJ2-1,TGTGCCAGCAGTCTCTGGGGACTAGCGGGATCCAATGAGCAGTTCTTC,CASSLWGLAGSNEQFF
.,.,TRBV11-3,TRBJ2-7,TGTGCCAGCAGGTATGGACAGTCCGAGCAGTACTTC,CASRYGQSEQYF
few,TRBD2,TRBV6-5,TRBJ2-1,TGTGCCAGCAGTTCACAGGGACTAGCCTACAATGAGCAGTTCTTC,CASSSQGLAYNEQFF
.,.,TRBV20-1,TRBJ1-5,TGCAGTGCTAGAGATCAACGGGGCAATCAGCCCCAGCATTTT,CSARDQRGNQPQHF
.,.,TRBV10-3,TRBJ2-2,TGTGCCATCAGCTTCTCTGGGGGAAACACCGGGGAGCTGTTTTTT,CAISFSGGNTGELFF
.,TRBD1,TRBV28,TRBJ2-1,TGTGCCAGCAGTCCCCTAGACAGGGCTCTCCTGAGGCAGTTCTTC,CASSPLDRALLRQFF
.,.,TRBV5-1,TRBJ2-3,TGCGCCAGCAGCTCAGCACTAGCAGATAGCACAGATACGCAGTATTTT,CASSSALADSTDTQYF
.,.,TRBV7-2,TRBJ1-5,TGTGCCAGCAGCCGGGCTAGCAATCAGCCCCAGCATTTT,CASSRASNQPQHF
few,.,TRBV7-2,TRBJ1-2,TGTGCCAGCAGCCCCATAGGACAGCGCTATGGCTACACCTTC,CASSPIGQRYGYTF
.,TRBD1,TRBV7-9,TRBJ1-1,TGTGCCAGCACCCGACAGGGAGGGCCGGGTGGCACTGAAGCTTTCTTT,CASTRQGGPGGTEAFF
.,.,TRBV2,TRBJ1-5,TGTGCCAGCAGTGATCGGGGAGGGCAGGGTCAGCCCCAGCATTTT,CASSDRGGQGQPQHF
.,.,TRBV27,TRBJ2-6,TGTGCCAGCAGTTTACTTAACTCTGGGGCCAACGTCCTGACTTTC,CASSLLNSGANVLTF
.,.,TRBV20-1,TRBJ2-7,TGCAGTGCTAGAGAAGCGTCCACCTACGAGCAGTACTTC,CSAREASTYEQYF
once,.,TRBV5-1,TRBJ1-4,TGCGCCAGCAGCTTGGTCCGCGGAGGCGAAAAACTGTTTTTT,CASSLVRGGEKLFF
.,TRBD2,TRBV7-2,TRBJ2-1,TGTGCCAGCAGCTCCTTAGCGGGAGGGATCAGCAATGAGCAGTTCTTC,CASSSLAGGISNEQFF
few,TRBD1,TRBV5-1,TRBJ2-2,TGCGCCAGCACTCGAGAACAGGGGTATACCGGGGAGCTGTTTTTT,CASTREQGYTGELFF
.,TRBD1,TRBV5-1,TRBJ1-1,TGCGCCAGCAGCTTGGAACCTACAGGGGTAACTGAAGCTTTCTTT,CASSLEPTGVTEAFF
.,TRBD1,TRBV11-2,TRBJ2-2,TGTGCCAGCAGCTACAGCAGGGGGCAAAACAAGAACACCGGGGAGCTGTTTTTT,CASSYSRGQNKNTGELFF
few,.,TRBV29-1,TRBJ1-5,TGCGCCGTCCGGGTAGGCAATCAGCCCCAGCATTTT,CAVRVGNQPQHF
.,TRBD2,TRBV20-1,TRBJ2-3,TGCAGTGCTAGTGTAGCGGGGCCCCTCGTTGCGCAGTATTTT,CSASVAGPLVAQYF
.,.,TRBV7-9,TRBJ2-5,TGTGCCAGCAGCTTATTGGAAGAGACCCAGTACTTC,CASSLLEETQYF
many,.,TRBV18,TRBJ1-2,TGTGCCAGCTCACCCAACTCAGACACGACCTATGGCTACACCTTC,CASSPNSDTTYGYTF
many,.,TRBV7-8,TRBJ1-1,TGTGCCAGCAGTACGACAGTAGGCACTGAAGCTTTCTTT,CASSTTVGTEAFF
.,.,TRBV10-3,TRBJ2-2,TGTGCCATCAGAGCGACAGGGAACACCGGGGAGCTGTTTTTT,CAIRATGNTGELFF
.,TRBD1,TRBV11-2,TRBJ2-6,TGTGCCAGCAGCCGTGGGACAGGGCAGGGTGGGGCCAACGTCCTGACTTTC,CASSRGTGQGGANVLTF
.,.,TRBV27,TRBJ2-3,TGTGCCAGCAGTTTCTCCCTTAGCACAGATACGCAGTATTTT,CASSFSLSTDTQYF
.,.,TRBV29-1,TRBJ2-5,TGCAGCGTCCTACCGGCAGGCGTGCAAGAGACCCAGTACTTC,CSVLPAGVQETQYF
few,.,TRBV29-1,TRBJ2-6,TGCAGCGTTCGAGACTCTGGGGCCAACGTCCTGACTTTC,CSVRDSGANVLTF
.,TRBD1,TRBV5-1,TRBJ1-6,TGCGCCAGCCGCGGGGACAGCAATTCACCCCTCCACTTT,CASRGDSNSPLHF
.,.,TRBV9,TRBJ2-2,TGTGCCAGCAGCGTAATTGTGGGATTAGGGGGGACCGGGGAGCTGTTTTTT,CASSVIVGLGGTGELFF
.,.,TRBV6-1,TRBJ1-3,TGTGCCAGCAGGGTTACAGACTCTGGAAACACCATATATTTT,CASRVTDSGNTIYF
few,.,TRBV15,TRBJ1-4,TGTGCCACCAGCGCGCAGGGAGAGCAGGGGACTAATGAAAAACTGTTTTTT,CATSAQGEQGTNEKLFF
many,.,TRBV20-1,TRBJ1-5,TGCAGTGCTAGTGGGAATGTGGGCAATCAGCCCCAGCATTTT,CSASGNVGNQPQHF